This T cell receptor beta chain is from a study of OX40 agonist ivuxolimab in advanced cancers. The data were produced by immunoSEQ multiplex PCR, yet TCRdb's version contains in-frame clones alone and is incomplete. The sample lists about 77,000 clones, roughly 91% occurring once. This receptor was obtained from an adult with an advanced solid tumor such as melanoma, head and neck, liver or kidney cancer. Sequenced here: CD4+ or CD8+ T cells sorted from blood, sampled in a trial of the OX40 agonist ivuxolimab.

This CDR3 reads CASSISGARLSYTF. The CDR3 coding sequence is TGTGCCAGTAGTATATCAGGGGCGCGGTTGAGCTACACCTTC. The J gene is TRBJ1-2, the V gene TRBV19; a possible D gene is TRBD1 (6 bases). With 2 bases removed from V and 9 bases from J, the gap between germline ends came to 16 bases. Per germline, CDR1 LNHDA and CDR2 SQIVND (reference sequence). This CDR3 contains 14 residues. Supplemented by reference TRBV19 and TRBJ1-2, the full variable domain reads DGGITQSPKYLFRKEGQNVTLSCEQNLNHDAMYWYRQDPGQGLRLIYYSQIVNDFQKGDIAEGYSVSREKKESFPLTVTSAQKNPTAFYLCASSISGARLSYTFGSGTRLTVV.